The clone carrying this T cell receptor beta chain was seen at least ten times. What it recognizes is unknown. This sample is drawn from a study of T cells in Graves' hyperthyroidism and ophthalmopathy. Overall study findings and caveats: The authors' 13 V-J model separated ophthalmopathy from stable hyperthyroidism.

Lactation, pregnancy, other autoimmune disease or uncontrolled infection excluded patients. The TCR beta CDR3 regions underwent amplification using RNA transcripts as the source. TCR CDR3 regions were first amplified by RT-PCR with HTBI primers. One entry per CDR3 protein results from TCRdb running MiXCR on the multiplex PCR reads. Of fewer than 550,000 distinct CDR3 sequences in the sample, less than 25% were seen once. Trimming removed 6 bases from V and 4 bases from J, with 16 bases in between. Per germline, CDR1 MDHEN and CDR2 SYDVKM. This CDR3 is built from 15 residues. Sequencing was done on a sample of blood. The chain recombines TRBV28 with TRBJ2-4; TRBD1 is a possible D gene (7 bases). This receptor was taken from a woman younger than 45 with Graves' ophthalmopathy. CDR3 DNA: TGTGCCAGCAGCTTGGGAGGACAGGAAAAAAACATTCAGTACTTC. It codes for CASSLGGQEKNIQYF.